Sequencing of this T cell receptor (beta chain) was carried out in a study of T and B cells in COVID-19 patients. Study summary: Blood was sampled from COVID-19 patients who were either actively infected or recovered. Recovered patients mostly had mild to moderate COVID-19 managed as outpatients.

This clonotype is large (0.1 to 1%) in the sample. Multiplex PCR with BIOMED2 TRB-A/B primer pools amplified TRB rearrangements. A single record per CDR3 protein comes from TCRdb applying MiXCR to the multiplex PCR reads. The sample carries 700 or so distinct CDR3 sequences, about a third recorded once. From blood, roughly 250-550 ng of genomic DNA served as TRB template. Material for sequencing was blood. This TCR was recovered from a human donor with active COVID-19. The donor label of this sample is uncertain.

CDR3 amino acids: CASSKAATSVLVQFF. For the CDR3, the DNA is TGTGCCAGTAGTAAGGCGGCGACTAGCGTTTTAGTGCAGTTCTTC. The genes are TRBV19 and TRBJ2-1; TRBD2 matches 8 bases. Germline CDR1 and CDR2: LNHDA and SQIVND (reference sequence). The J segment lost 12 bases and the V segment lost 4 bases, leaving 14 bases of the junction unmatched. The CDR3 is 15 residues long.